The T cell receptor beta chain under discussion was sequenced for a study of OX40 agonist ivuxolimab in advanced cancers. Turning to the study itself: Past anti-PD-1, anti-PD-L1 or anti-CTLA-4 therapy was accepted, and 35% to 45% had received some. Study outcomes and limitations: The study observed clonal expansion of CD4+ and CD8+ blood T cells by week 6 at 0.1 to 3.0 mg/kg.

Autoimmune disease history or systemic immunosuppression led to patients being barred. Sampling of blood occurred at baseline, cycle 4 day 1, and cycle 7 day 1. Comment on this clone: Its specificity is not known.

The CDR3 loop spans 14 amino acids. From germline, CDR1 is SGHKS and CDR2 YYEKEE (reference sequence). Generated by immunoSEQ multiplex PCR, the TCRdb table keeps only in-frame clones and is missing some. Of roughly 19,000 clones listed, 70% to 85% are singletons. This chain connects TRBV5-5 to TRBJ2-5; 7 bases are shared with TRBD1. Matching the DNA end better, TRBJ2-7 makes the J call doubtful. The material sequenced was CD4+ or CD8+ T cells sorted from blood, taken in a trial of the OX40 agonist ivuxolimab. The sequence was obtained from an adult with an advanced solid tumor such as melanoma, head and neck, liver or kidney cancer. The CDR3 coding sequence is TGTGCCAGCAGCCCCGGGACAGAAGTCCACGAGCAGTACTTC. It is translated as CASSPGTEVHEQYF.